This paragraph reports one T cell receptor (beta chain). Per germline, CDR1 SGHAT and CDR2 FQNNGV. V lost 6 bases and J lost 4; bases outside the gene matches: 7. The CDR3 totals 14 residues. This table comes from immunoSEQ multiplex PCR, and its TCRdb copy is limited to in-frame clones, with some not included. The sample includes tens of thousands of clones, about 88% seen only once; the top ten take around 11%. This entry comes from a study of OX40 agonist ivuxolimab in advanced cancers. Sequencing used CD4+ or CD8+ T cells sorted from blood, obtained in a trial of the OX40 agonist ivuxolimab. This clonotype was obtained from an adult with an advanced solid tumor such as melanoma, head and neck, liver or kidney cancer. The chain employs TRBV11-2 and TRBJ2-3; 7 nucleotides agree with TRBD2. The CDR3 DNA reads as TGTGCCAGCAGTCCGCGGGAGCGGCCAGATACGCAGTATTTT. It is translated as CASSPRERPDTQYF.